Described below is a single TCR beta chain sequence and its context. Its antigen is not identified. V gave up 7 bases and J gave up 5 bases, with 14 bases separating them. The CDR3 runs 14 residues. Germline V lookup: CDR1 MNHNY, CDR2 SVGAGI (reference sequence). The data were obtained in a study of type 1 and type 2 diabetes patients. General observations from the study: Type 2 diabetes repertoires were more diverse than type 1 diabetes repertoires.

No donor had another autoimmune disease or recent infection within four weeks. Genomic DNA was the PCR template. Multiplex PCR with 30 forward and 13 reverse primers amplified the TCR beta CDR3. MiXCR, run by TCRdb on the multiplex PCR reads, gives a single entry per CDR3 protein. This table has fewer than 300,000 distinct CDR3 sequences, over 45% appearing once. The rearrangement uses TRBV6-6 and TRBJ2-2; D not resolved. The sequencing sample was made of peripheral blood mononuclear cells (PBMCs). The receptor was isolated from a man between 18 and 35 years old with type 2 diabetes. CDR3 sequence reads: CASTVVPVTGELFF. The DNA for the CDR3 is TGTGCCAGCACCGTTGTACCGGTAACCGGGGAGCTGTTTTTT.